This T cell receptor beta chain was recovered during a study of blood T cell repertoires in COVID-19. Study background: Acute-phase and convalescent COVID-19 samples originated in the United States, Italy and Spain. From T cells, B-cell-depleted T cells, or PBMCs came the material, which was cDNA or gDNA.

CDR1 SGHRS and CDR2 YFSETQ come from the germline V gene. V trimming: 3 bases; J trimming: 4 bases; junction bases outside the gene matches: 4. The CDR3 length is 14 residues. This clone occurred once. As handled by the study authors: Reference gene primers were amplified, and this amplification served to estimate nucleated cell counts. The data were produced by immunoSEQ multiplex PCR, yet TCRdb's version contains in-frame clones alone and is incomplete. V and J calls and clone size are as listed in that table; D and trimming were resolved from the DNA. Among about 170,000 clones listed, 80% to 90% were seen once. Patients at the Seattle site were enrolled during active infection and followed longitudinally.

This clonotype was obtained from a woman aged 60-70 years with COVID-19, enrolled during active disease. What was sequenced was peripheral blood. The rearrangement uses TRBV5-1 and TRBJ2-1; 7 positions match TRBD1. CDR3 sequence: CASSSPGQYNEQFF. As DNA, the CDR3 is TGCGCCAGCAGCTCGCCGGGACAGTACAATGAGCAGTTCTTC.